The subject of this entry is one T cell receptor beta chain. Sequenced by immunoSEQ multiplex PCR; TCRdb stores in-frame clones only, minus some. The repertoire has about 170,000 clones, just over 85% of them found once; the top ten carry about 5.3%. This sample stems from a study of control samples from healthy donors and cancer patients. Germline assignment: CDR1 MDHEN and CDR2 SYDVKM. Between the trimmed V and J ends, which lost 1 base and 6 bases, there was a span of 4 bases. This CDR3 contains 12 residues. This chain uses TRBV28 with TRBJ1-5, with D uncertain. Source material: blood. This clonotype was sampled from a woman younger than 45 in good health. The chain's CDR3 is CASSLSVQPQHF. In DNA form, the CDR3 reads TGTGCCAGCAGTTTATCAGTTCAGCCCCAGCATTTT.